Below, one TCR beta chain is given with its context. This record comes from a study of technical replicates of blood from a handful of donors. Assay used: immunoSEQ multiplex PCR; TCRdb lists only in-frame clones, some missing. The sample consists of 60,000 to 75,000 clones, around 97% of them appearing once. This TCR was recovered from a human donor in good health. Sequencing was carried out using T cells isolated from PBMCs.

This CDR3 reads CASSPLAGPGNTIYF. CDR3 coding DNA: TGTGCCAGCAGCCCCCTGGCAGGGCCTGGAAACACCATATATTTT. This rearrangement joins TRBV6-6 to TRBJ1-3, with D perhaps matching TRBD1 (5 bases). The V gene lost 6 bases and the J gene lost 2 bases, with 14 bases spanning the gap. The CDR3 length is 15 residues. Per the germline V gene, CDR1 is MNHNY and CDR2 is SVGAGI (reference sequence).